This TCR beta chain was captured in a study of T cells expressing NK-cell markers (dated by TCRdb to about 2020). In terms of the full investigation: Three sorted T-cell subsets (CD3+CD56+NKG2C+, CD3+CD56+NKG2C- and CD3+CD56-NKG2C+) from several donors had their TCR beta-chain repertoires profiled. Among the eight sequenced donors, only one was HCMV-seronegative, while the other seven were HCMV-seropositive. The study sequenced eight donors, all healthy volunteers chosen at random: three men and five women. Illumina HiSeq 2000/2500, MiSeq or NextSeq was used to sequence libraries as 2 x 150 bp reads. The full study reports these points: In six donors, the dominant CD3+CD56+NKG2C+ clonotypes ranked among the top 10 CD8+ clonotypes, making up roughly 1.0-7.0% of CD8+ T cells. It remained unclear whether the expanded NKG2C-expressing T cell clones were specific for HCMV antigens. Those dominant clonotypes were again the most abundant among CD3+CD56-NKG2C+ cells in a handful of donors, at roughly 25-65%.

HCMV serostatus was determined by detecting HCMV-specific IgG in serum with a commercial ELISA kit. Peripheral blood mononuclear cells were isolated from blood by Ficoll density gradient centrifugation. Remarks on this clonotype: Its antigen is not yet known.

The reads were generated on an Illumina HiSeq 2000. TCR beta cDNA libraries were made by 5'RACE template switching that added a universal primer site and unique molecular identifiers. Priming for cDNA synthesis came from the TCR beta constant segment, and two successive PCR amplification steps followed. In the authors' own workflow: MIGEC was used to demultiplex reads and group the reads by UMI, and MiTCR was used to assemble and quantify clonotypes. To exclude erroneous sequences, only TCR cDNA sequences supported by at least two reads were retained. Downstream repertoire analysis used the tcR package, and clonotypes were matched across fractions by CDR3 nucleotide sequence plus V segment. VDJmatch was used to annotate antigen specificity against VDJdb, with one amino acid substitution in CDR3 allowed. One entry per CDR3 protein sequence results from the TCRdb reprocessing of the reads, with DNA left out. The authors' filters were not applied to this entry. The sample table records 160,000 or so distinct CDR3 sequences. In total, the top ten clones hold about 18% of the sample.

The TCR originated in a woman aged 18 to 75 in good health. Sequenced material: blood T cells: a sorted CD56 or NKG2C T cell subset, CD4+ or CD8+ T cells, or bulk PBMC T cells (not recorded which).

This receptor carries the CDR3 CASSPRGTSGGDTQYF. The rearranged chain carries TRBV5-1 and TRBJ2-3; TCRdb picks TRBD2, but there is no DNA to check that call. The CDR3 numbers 16 residues from cysteine through phenylalanine. The DNA is unrecorded. CDR1 and CDR2, looked up from the germline V gene, are SGHRS and YFSETQ.